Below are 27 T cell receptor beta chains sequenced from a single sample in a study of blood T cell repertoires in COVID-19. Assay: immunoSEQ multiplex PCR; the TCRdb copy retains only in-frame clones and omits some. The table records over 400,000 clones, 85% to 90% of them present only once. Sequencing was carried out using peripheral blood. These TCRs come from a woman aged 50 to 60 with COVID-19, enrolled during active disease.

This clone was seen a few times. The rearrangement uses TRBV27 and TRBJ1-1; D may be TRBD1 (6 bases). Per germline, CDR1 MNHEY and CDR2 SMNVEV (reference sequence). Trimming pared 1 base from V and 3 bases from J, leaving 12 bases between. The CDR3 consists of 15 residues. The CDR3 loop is CASSLFQGMDTEAFF. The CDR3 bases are TGTGCCAGCAGTTTATTTCAGGGGATGGACACTGAAGCTTTCTTT.

The CDR3 region is CASSAGGRYNEQFF. In DNA, the CDR3 is TGCGCCAGCTCAGCGGGGGGGCGATACAATGAGCAGTTCTTC. The chain links TRBV5-1 to TRBJ2-1, with 10 nucleotides matching TRBD2. Trimming at V came to 7 bases and at J to 4 bases, leaving 5 bases not matched to a gene. Germline V CDR1 and CDR2: SGHRS, YFSETQ. This CDR3 comprises 14 residues.

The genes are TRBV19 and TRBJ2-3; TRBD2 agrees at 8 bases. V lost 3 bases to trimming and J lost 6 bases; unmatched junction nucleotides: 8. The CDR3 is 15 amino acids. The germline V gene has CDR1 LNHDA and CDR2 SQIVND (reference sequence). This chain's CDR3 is CASSMLEAGVDTQYF. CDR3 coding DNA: TGTGCCAGTAGTATGCTAGAAGCGGGGGTGGATACGCAGTATTTT.

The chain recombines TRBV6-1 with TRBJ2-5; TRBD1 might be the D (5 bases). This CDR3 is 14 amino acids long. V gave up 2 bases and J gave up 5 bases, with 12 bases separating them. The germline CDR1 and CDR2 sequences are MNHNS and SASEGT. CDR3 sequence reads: CASSERGVRETQYF. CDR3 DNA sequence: TGTGCCAGCAGTGAAAGGGGTGTTCGGGAGACCCAGTACTTC.

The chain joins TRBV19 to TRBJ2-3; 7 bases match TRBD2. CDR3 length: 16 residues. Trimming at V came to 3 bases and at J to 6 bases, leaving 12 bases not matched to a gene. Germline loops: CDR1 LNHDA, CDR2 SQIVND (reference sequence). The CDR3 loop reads CASSMGSATGRDTQYF. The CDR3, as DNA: TGTGCCAGTAGTATGGGGTCGGCTACCGGGAGGGATACGCAGTATTTT.

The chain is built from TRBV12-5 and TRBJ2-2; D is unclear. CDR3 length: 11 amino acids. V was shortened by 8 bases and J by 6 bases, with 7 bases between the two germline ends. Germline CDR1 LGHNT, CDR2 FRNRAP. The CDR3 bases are TGTGCTAGTACGGTGGCCGGGGAGCTGTTTTTT. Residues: CASTVAGELFF.

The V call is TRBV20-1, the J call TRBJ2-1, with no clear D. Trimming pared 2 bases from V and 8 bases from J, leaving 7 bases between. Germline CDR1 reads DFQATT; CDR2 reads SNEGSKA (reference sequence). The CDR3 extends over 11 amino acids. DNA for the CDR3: TGCAGTGCTAGATCCTCGGATGAGCAGTTCTTC. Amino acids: CSARSSDEQFF.

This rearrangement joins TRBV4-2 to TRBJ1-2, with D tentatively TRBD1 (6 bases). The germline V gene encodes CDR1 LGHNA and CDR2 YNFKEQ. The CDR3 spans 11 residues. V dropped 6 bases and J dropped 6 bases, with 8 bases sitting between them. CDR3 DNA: TGTGCCAGCAGACAGGGTGATGGCTACACCTTC. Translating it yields CASRQGDGYTF.

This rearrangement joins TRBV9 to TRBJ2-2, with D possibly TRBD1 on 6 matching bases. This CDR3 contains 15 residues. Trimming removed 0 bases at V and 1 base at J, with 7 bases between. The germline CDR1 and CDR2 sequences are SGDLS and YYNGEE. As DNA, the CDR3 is TGTGCCAGCAGCGTAGGGGGGCGGAACACCGGGGAGCTGTTTTTT. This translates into CASSVGGRNTGELFF.

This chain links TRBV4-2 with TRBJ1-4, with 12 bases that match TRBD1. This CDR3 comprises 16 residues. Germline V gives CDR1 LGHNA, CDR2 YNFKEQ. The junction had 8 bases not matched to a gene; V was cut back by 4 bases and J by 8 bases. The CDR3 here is CASSRPGTGGLEKLFF. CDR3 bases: TGTGCCAGCAGCCGCCCCGGGACAGGGGGCCTGGAAAAACTGTTTTTT.

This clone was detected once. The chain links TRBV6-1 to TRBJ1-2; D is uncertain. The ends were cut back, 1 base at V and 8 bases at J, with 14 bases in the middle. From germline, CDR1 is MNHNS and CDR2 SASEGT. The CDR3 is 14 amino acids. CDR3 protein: CASSEDRGGFGYTF. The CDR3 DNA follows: TGTGCCAGCAGTGAAGATCGGGGTGGCTTCGGCTACACCTTC.

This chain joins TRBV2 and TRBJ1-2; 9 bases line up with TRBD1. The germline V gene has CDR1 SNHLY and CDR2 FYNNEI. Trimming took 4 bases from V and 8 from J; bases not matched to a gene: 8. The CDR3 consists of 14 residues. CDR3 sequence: CASSVGQGIGGYTF. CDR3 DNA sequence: TGTGCCAGCAGTGTGGGACAGGGAATAGGAGGCTACACCTTC.

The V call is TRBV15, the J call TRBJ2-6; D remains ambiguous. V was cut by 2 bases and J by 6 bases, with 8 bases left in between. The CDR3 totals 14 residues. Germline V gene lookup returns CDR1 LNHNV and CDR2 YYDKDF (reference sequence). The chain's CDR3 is CATSRYEEANVLTF. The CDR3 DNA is TGTGCCACCAGCAGATATGAGGAGGCCAACGTCCTGACTTTC.

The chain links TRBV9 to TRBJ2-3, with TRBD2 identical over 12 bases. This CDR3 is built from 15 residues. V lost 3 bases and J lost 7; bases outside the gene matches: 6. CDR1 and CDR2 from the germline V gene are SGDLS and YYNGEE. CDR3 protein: CASSAWTSGDNTQYF. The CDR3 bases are TGTGCCAGCAGCGCCTGGACTAGCGGGGACAATACGCAGTATTTT.

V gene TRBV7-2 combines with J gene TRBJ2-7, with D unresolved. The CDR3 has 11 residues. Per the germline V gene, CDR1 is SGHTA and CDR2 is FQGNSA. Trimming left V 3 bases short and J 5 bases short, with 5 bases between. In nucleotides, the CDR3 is TGTGCCAGCAGCTTTGGGCACGAGCAGTACTTC. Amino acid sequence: CASSFGHEQYF.

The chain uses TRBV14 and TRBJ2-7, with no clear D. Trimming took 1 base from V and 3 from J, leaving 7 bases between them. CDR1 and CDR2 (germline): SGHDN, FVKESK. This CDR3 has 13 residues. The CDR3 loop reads CASSQVLSYEQYF. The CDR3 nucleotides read TGTGCCAGCAGCCAAGTACTAAGCTACGAGCAGTACTTC.

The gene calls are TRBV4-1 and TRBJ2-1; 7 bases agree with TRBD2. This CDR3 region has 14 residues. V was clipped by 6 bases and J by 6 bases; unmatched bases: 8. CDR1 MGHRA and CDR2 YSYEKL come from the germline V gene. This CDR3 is CASSHAGVRNEQFF. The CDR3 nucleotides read TGCGCCAGCAGTCATGCGGGGGTGCGCAATGAGCAGTTCTTC.

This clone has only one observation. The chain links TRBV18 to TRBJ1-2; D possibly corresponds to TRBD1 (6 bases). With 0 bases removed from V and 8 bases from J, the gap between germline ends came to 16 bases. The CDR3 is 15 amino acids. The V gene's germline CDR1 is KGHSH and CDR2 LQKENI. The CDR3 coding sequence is TGTGCCAGCTCACCACCTAACAGGGCCGGGGAAGGCTACACCTTC. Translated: CASSPPNRAGEGYTF.

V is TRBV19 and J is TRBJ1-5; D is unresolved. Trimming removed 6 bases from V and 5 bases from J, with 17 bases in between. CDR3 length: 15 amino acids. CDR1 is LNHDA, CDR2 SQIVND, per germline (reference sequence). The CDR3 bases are TGTGCCAGTAGCTTACATATCAGAGGAGATCAGCCCCAGCATTTT. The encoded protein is CASSLHIRGDQPQHF.

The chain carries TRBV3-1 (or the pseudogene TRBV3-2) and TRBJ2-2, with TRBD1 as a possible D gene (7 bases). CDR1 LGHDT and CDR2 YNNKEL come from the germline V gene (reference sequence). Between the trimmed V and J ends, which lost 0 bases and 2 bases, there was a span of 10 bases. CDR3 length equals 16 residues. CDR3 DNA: TGTGCCAGCAGCCAAGAGCAGGGGGGCAACACCGGGGAGCTGTTTTTT. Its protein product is CASSQEQGGNTGELFF.

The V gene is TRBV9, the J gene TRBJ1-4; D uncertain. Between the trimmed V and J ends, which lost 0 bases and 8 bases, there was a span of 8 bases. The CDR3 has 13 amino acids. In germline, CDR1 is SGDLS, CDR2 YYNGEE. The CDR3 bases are TGTGCCAGCAGCGTAGGTCCCAGGGAAAAACTGTTTTTT. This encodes CASSVGPREKLFF.

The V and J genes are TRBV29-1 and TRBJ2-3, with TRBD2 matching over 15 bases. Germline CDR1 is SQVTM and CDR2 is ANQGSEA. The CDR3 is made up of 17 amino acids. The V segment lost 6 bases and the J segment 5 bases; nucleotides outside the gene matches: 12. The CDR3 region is CSVKIGTSGGLVDTQYF. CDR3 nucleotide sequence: TGCAGCGTCAAAATCGGGACTAGCGGGGGGTTGGTAGATACGCAGTATTTT.

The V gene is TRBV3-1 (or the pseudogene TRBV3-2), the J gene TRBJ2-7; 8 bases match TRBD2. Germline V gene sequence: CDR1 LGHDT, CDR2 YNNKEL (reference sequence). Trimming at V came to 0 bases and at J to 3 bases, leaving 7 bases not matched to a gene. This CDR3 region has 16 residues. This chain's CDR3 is CASSQDGNSGVYEQYF. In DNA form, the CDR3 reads TGTGCCAGCAGCCAAGATGGGAATAGCGGGGTCTACGAGCAGTACTTC.

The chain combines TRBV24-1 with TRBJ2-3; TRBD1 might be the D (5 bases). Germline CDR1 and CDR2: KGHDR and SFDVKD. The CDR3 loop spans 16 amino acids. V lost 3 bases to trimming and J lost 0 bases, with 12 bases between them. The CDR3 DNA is TGTGCCACCAGTGATAAAGGACGGACAAGCACAGATACGCAGTATTTT. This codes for CATSDKGRTSTDTQYF.

In nucleotides, the CDR3 is TGTGCCAGCATCCGGGACAGACACAATGAGCAGTTCTTC. It specifies CASIRDRHNEQFF. The rearrangement joins TRBV27 to TRBJ2-1; 7 positions agree with TRBD1. V was pared by 7 bases and J by 5 bases, with 5 bases of the junction left unmatched. This CDR3 is built from 13 residues. Germline V CDR1 and CDR2: MNHEY, SMNVEV (reference sequence).

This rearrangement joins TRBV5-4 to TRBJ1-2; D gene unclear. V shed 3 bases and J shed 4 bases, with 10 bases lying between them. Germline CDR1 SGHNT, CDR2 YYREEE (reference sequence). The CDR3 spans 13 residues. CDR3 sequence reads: CASSYVGGYGYTF. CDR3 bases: TGTGCCAGCAGCTATGTGGGAGGCTATGGCTACACCTTC.

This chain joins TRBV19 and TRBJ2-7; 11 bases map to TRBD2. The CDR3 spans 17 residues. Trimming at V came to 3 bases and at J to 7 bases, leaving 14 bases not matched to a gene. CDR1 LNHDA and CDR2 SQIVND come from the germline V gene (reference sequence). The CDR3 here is CASSMLTPSGGPGEQYF. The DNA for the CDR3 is TGTGCCAGTAGTATGCTTACCCCTAGCGGGGGGCCGGGTGAGCAGTACTTC.